Only a few counts were recorded for the clone carrying this T cell receptor beta chain. At one end, the junction sequence differs from germline, possibly due to a read error. TCRdb reprocessed the 5' RACE reads via MiXCR and lists one record per CDR3 protein. Of roughly 540,000 distinct CDR3 sequences listed, under 25% are singletons. The entry originates in a study of identical twins. The length of the CDR3 is 14 residues. From germline, CDR1 is SGHRS and CDR2 YFSETQ. The same sample was also used in a study of T cells expressing NK-cell markers. That report notes: The HCMV specificity of the expanded NKG2C+ T cell clones stayed unresolved.

This receptor was identified in a woman aged 18-29 years in good health. Sample: CD4+ T cells sorted from blood. The rearrangement links TRBV5-1 to TRBJ2-3, with D possibly TRBD2 on 6 matching bases. The CDR3 DNA reads as TGCGCCAGCCAGCGGGCCGAGACCACAGATACGCAGTGTTTT. Amino acid sequence: CASQRAETTDTQCF. Based on the CDR3 plus reference TRBV5-1 and TRBJ2-3, the full variable domain is KAGVTQTPRYLIKTRGQQVTLSCSPISGHRSVSWYQQTPGQGLQFLFEYFSETQRNKGNFPGRFSGRQFSNSRSEMNVSTLELGDSALYLCASQRAETTDTQCFGPGTRLTVL.